Detailed here is one TCR beta chain. Its specificity is not known. The sample comes from a study of PD-1 blockade in classical Hodgkin lymphoma. Overall study: The nivolumab dose that patients received was 3 mg/kg, given intravenously every 2 weeks.

After autologous stem cell transplantation all patients relapsed, and prior brentuximab vedotin exposure differed between cohorts. Isolation of CD4+ T cells from thawed PBMCs was performed by magnetic negative selection. Germline CDR1 MNHNS, CDR2 SASEGT. CDR3 length: 14 amino acids. The V end was cut by 7 bases, the J end by 2 bases, with 15 bases between. The assay was immunoSEQ multiplex PCR, and TCRdb's table has in-frame clones only and misses some. The repertoire has 30,000 to 35,000 clones, 80% to 95% of them found once; the top ten carry roughly 0.24%. Study outcomes and limitations: Reasons behind the repertoire differences stay unclear, perhaps disease activity or earlier therapy. Healthy donors were reported to have higher baseline TCR diversity than newly diagnosed patients. A significant rise in TCR diversity by C4D1 was seen for CD4+ but not CD8+ cells.

The chain links TRBV6-1 to TRBJ2-7; the D is unclear. The sample was CD4+ T cells from blood, taken at baseline. The receptor's source is a human donor with classical Hodgkin lymphoma. The CDR3 here is CASNLATVPYEQYF. The CDR3 nucleotides read TGTGCCAGCAACCTGGCGACGGTCCCCTACGAGCAGTACTTC.